This T cell receptor beta chain was obtained from a study of T cell responses to AZD1222 COVID-19 vaccine. Background on the study: The study pooled second doses at about 4 or about 12 weeks. Findings and caveats of the study: Among AZD1222 vaccinees, only 5 or 6 were seropositive at baseline. Spike-specific TCR repertoires showed rising breadth and depth after two AZD1222 doses. Among vaccine-associated CD4 TCRs, coverage spanned spike, with dominance at 160-218 and 743-854.

TCRdb keeps only in-frame clones here, not all; method: immunoSEQ multiplex PCR. The data show more than 140,000 clones, more than 75% seen once. About this clone itself: Antigen: not known.

CDR1 is PRHDT, CDR2 FYEKMQ, per germline (reference sequence). The V and J ends lost 2 bases and 3 bases respectively, with 14 bases between them. This CDR3 contains 15 residues. The sequence came from an adult in good health. Sample: peripheral blood, taken on day 0 of AZD1222 vaccination. The V and J genes are TRBV13 and TRBJ2-7; the D gene is possibly TRBD2 (5 bases). CDR3 residues: CASSLQSGVHYEQYF. The CDR3 DNA sequence: TGTGCCAGCAGCTTACAATCCGGGGTTCACTACGAGCAGTACTTC.